The T cell receptor (beta chain) under discussion was sequenced for a study of metastatic and nonmetastatic thyroid tumors. In the study overall: Where malignant and benign thyroid patients were concerned, repertoires were compared across blood and tumor or nodule tissue. Study conclusions and caveats: Significantly greater TCR beta diversity was reportedly found in malignant thyroid tumors than in benign nodules (in blood and tumor).

Original processing methods: For papillary thyroid cancer, a distant-metastasis classifier was constructed from CDR3 differences observed across clinicopathological groups. MiXCR reprocessed the PCR reads for TCRdb. Here the V and J calls rest on TCRdb's processing, not on the authors' analysis. The repertoire includes about 7,700 clones, just under 30% of them detected once, and more than 25% sits in the top ten. Patients had received no treatment of any kind before thyroid surgery. The ends lost 8 bases at V and 4 bases at J; junction bases unmatched: 4. The CDR3 runs 15 residues. Germline V CDR1 and CDR2: MNHNS, SASEGT. This clone was observed a handful of times. Its antigen is currently unknown.

The V call is TRBV6-1, the J call TRBJ1-6; 11 nucleotides line up with TRBD1. The receptor was derived from a female donor with papillary thyroid cancer or a benign thyroid nodule (not recorded which). Some clones in this sample may be carry-over from other donors' samples. Specimen: tumor tissue. CDR3 in DNA: TGTGCCAGCGGGACAGGGGGACGGTATAATTCACCCCTCCACTTT. It yields the protein CASGTGGRYNSPLHF.